This is a list of T cell receptor beta chains from one sample in a study of PD-1 blockade in classical Hodgkin lymphoma. Using immunoSEQ multiplex PCR, the repertoire was profiled, and TCRdb retains in-frame clones only, with some absent. The sample shows tens of thousands of clones, 85% to 95% of them seen only once. The specimen comprised peripheral blood mononuclear cells (PBMCs), sampled at baseline. These receptors were taken from a human donor with classical Hodgkin lymphoma. The CDR3 runs from the conserved cysteine through the conserved F or W. The order of the fields is D gene, V gene, J gene, clone size, CDR3 protein, CDR3 DNA. D genes are given only for firm matches. The size entry is marked missing in some rows and otherwise reads once, few, many or a size class.

TRBD1	TRBV14	TRBJ2-7	.	CASSQVQGTHYEQYF	TGTGCCAGCAGCCAAGTACAGGGGACCCACTACGAGCAGTACTTC
.	TRBV6-1	TRBJ1-3	.	CASSIQGAGNTIYF	TGTGCCAGCAGCATTCAGGGCGCTGGAAACACCATATATTTT
TRBD2	TRBV11-1	TRBJ2-1	.	CASSFGPGGPGEQFF	TGTGCCAGCAGCTTCGGACCGGGGGGGCCGGGTGAGCAGTTCTTC
.	TRBV4-2	TRBJ2-1	.	CASSRKGGSSYNEQFF	TGTGCCAGCAGCCGAAAGGGGGGGAGCTCCTACAATGAGCAGTTCTTC
.	TRBV7-3	TRBJ2-3	.	CASSPYDWADTQYF	TGTGCCAGCAGCCCCTATGACTGGGCAGATACGCAGTATTTT
TRBD2	TRBV27	TRBJ2-7	.	CATNPGLARHEQYF	TGTGCCACCAATCCCGGACTAGCCCGGCACGAGCAGTACTTC
TRBD2	TRBV19	TRBJ2-7	.	CASSFGTSGSSYEQYF	TGTGCCAGTAGTTTTGGGACTAGCGGCAGCTCCTACGAGCAGTACTTC
.	TRBV4-1	TRBJ2-3	.	CASSQEGGTDTQYF	TGCGCCAGCAGCCAAGAAGGAGGGACAGATACGCAGTATTTT
TRBD1	TRBV27	TRBJ1-1	.	CASSDREIAFF	TGTGCCAGCAGCGACAGGGAGATAGCTTTCTTT
TRBD1	TRBV27	TRBJ2-7	few	CASSFGTGGGYEQYF	TGTGCCAGCAGTTTCGGGACAGGGGGAGGCTACGAGCAGTACTTC
TRBD1	TRBV25-1	TRBJ1-2	.	CASTDRGDYGYTF	TGTGCCAGCACCGACAGGGGGGACTATGGCTACACCTTC
.	TRBV29-1	TRBJ2-1	.	CSVGRGEQFF	TGCAGCGTTGGGAGGGGTGAGCAGTTCTTC
.	TRBV7-2	TRBJ1-1	.	CASSLTEMNTEAFF	TGTGCCAGCAGCTTGACAGAAATGAACACTGAAGCTTTCTTT
TRBD2	TRBV9	TRBJ2-7	.	CASSVVASGEYEQYF	TGTGCCAGCAGCGTAGTGGCTAGCGGAGAGTACGAGCAGTACTTC
.	TRBV25-1	TRBJ2-1	.	CASSDWSYSYNEQFF	TGTGCCAGCAGTGATTGGTCCTACTCCTACAATGAGCAGTTCTTC
.	TRBV27	TRBJ1-5	.	CASSVLGNQPQHF	TGTGCCAGCAGTGTCCTAGGGAATCAGCCCCAGCATTTT
.	TRBV2	TRBJ1-2	.	CASSEGLGYTF	TGTGCCAGCAGTGAAGGGCTGGGCTACACCTTC
.	TRBV20-1	TRBJ2-3	.	CSLWGADTQYF	TGCAGCCTCTGGGGCGCCGATACGCAGTATTTT
.	TRBV19	TRBJ1-5	.	CASSIWGDSNQPQHF	TGTGCCAGTAGTATATGGGGAGATAGCAATCAGCCCCAGCATTTT
TRBD2	TRBV19	TRBJ2-7	.	CASQGPLLAPGDEQYF	TGTGCCAGTCAGGGCCCACTACTAGCGCCAGGAGACGAGCAGTACTTC
.	TRBV29-1	TRBJ1-1	.	CSVAADQNTEAFF	TGCAGCGTGGCGGCAGATCAGAACACTGAAGCTTTCTTT
.	TRBV7-2	TRBJ2-2	.	CASSLAGLALNTGELFF	TGTGCCAGCAGCTTAGCGGGGCTAGCCCTTAACACCGGGGAGCTGTTTTTT
.	TRBV7-9	TRBJ1-3	.	CASSLQGNTIYF	TGTGCCAGCAGCTTACAGGGAAACACCATATATTTT
.	TRBV7-9	TRBJ2-5	.	CASSLQEEPGETQYF	TGTGCCAGCAGCTTACAAGAAGAGCCCGGCGAGACCCAGTACTTC
.	TRBV30	TRBJ1-3	.	CAWSPNRSGNTIYF	TGTGCCTGGTCCCCGAATCGCTCTGGAAACACCATATATTTT
.	TRBV7-3	TRBJ2-3	.	CASSFGVAEDTQYF	TGTGCCAGCAGCTTCGGGGTAGCTGAAGATACGCAGTATTTT
.	TRBV6-5	TRBJ2-5	.	CASSRRLEETQYF	TGTGCCAGCAGCCGACGGCTGGAAGAGACCCAGTACTTC
TRBD2	TRBV7-6	TRBJ2-3	.	CASSSDLAGSTDTQYF	TGTGCCAGCAGCTCCGACCTAGCGGGATCCACAGATACGCAGTATTTT
.	TRBV30	TRBJ2-5	.	CAWSPNGGKETQYF	TGTGCCTGGAGTCCTAATGGAGGGAAGGAGACCCAGTACTTC